In its sample, the clone carrying this T cell receptor (beta chain) was seen once. Sequenced by immunoSEQ multiplex PCR; TCRdb stores in-frame clones only, minus some. The table shows approximately 100,000 clones, with about 90% occurring only once. The CDR3 contains 13 residues. V lost 2 bases and J lost 5, with 7 bases in between. Germline CDR1 is KGHSH and CDR2 is LQKENI. The data stem from a study of PD-L1 blockade in urothelial cancer. Each individual provided 1 to 8 samples (taken pretreatment and on-treatment). This sequence originates from a woman aged 80 or older with urothelial cancer. The chain carries TRBV18 and TRBJ1-5; perhaps TRBD1 as D (5 bases). Sample: PBMCs, taken around atezolizumab (anti-PD-L1) treatment. Here the CDR3 reads CASSPIGDQPQHF. CDR3 sequence (DNA): TGTGCCAGCTCACCAATAGGGGATCAGCCCCAGCATTTT.